The subject of this entry is one TCR beta chain. This sample was taken from a study of blood T cell repertoires in COVID-19. J gave up 6 bases and V 3 bases, and 8 bases lay outside the gene matches. The CDR3 totals 15 residues. Germline values: CDR1 SGHAT, CDR2 FQNNGV. Profiled with immunoSEQ multiplex PCR; TCRdb holds only in-frame clones, not every one. The sample carries about 59,000 clones, around 81% recorded once. The sequenced material came from peripheral blood. The sequence was obtained from an elderly woman with active or convalescent COVID-19. The chain employs TRBV11-2 and TRBJ1-1, with 9 bases identical to TRBD1. The CDR3 protein is CASSFPTGTGSEAFF. In DNA form, the CDR3 reads TGTGCCAGCAGCTTCCCCACCGGGACAGGGTCTGAAGCTTTCTTT. Full variable domain (remainder filled in from reference TRBV11-2 and TRBJ1-1): EAGVAQSPRYKIIEKRQSVAFWCNPISGHATLYWYQQILGQGPKLLIQFQNNGVVDDSQLPKDRFSAERLKGVDSTLKIQPAKLEDSAVYLCASSFPTGTGSEAFFGQGTRLTVV.